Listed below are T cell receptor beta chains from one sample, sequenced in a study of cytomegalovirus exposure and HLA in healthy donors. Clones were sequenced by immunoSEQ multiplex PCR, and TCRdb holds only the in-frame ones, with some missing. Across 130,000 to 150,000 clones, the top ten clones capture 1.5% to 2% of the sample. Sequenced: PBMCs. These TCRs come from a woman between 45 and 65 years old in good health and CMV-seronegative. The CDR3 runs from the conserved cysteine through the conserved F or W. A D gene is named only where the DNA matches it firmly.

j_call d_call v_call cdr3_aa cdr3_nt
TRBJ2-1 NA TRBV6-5 CASSSRYNEQFF TGTGCCAGCAGTTCCAGATACAATGAGCAGTTCTTC
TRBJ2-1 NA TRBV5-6 CASSVFGEQFF TGTGCCAGCAGCGTATTCGGTGAGCAGTTCTTC
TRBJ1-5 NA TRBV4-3 CASSQDRGYQPQHF TGCGCCAGCAGCCAAGATCGGGGGTATCAGCCCCAGCATTTT
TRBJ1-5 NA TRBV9 CASSAWGDQPQHF TGTGCCAGCAGCGCGTGGGGGGATCAGCCCCAGCATTTT
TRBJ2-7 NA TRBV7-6 CASSSLAGTYEQYF TGTGCCAGCAGCTCCTTGGCGGGGACCTACGAGCAGTACTTC
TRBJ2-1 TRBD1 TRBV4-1 CASSQVFGTGPPRSSYNEQFF TGCGCCAGCAGCCAAGTCTTCGGGACAGGGCCTCCCCGCAGCTCCTACAATGAGCAGTTCTTC
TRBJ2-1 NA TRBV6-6 CASSYSTGNEQFF TGTGCCAGCAGTTACTCAACCGGGAATGAGCAGTTCTTC
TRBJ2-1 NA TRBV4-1 CASSQLGSYNEQFF TGCGCCAGCAGCCAGCTAGGCTCCTACAATGAGCAGTTCTTC
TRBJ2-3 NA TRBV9 CASSAPPWSGGTIRDTQYF TGTGCCAGCAGCGCACCCCCTTGGAGCGGAGGGACGATACGGGATACGCAGTATTTT
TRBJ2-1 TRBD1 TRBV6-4 CASSGETGADEQFF TGTGCCAGCAGTGGAGAGACAGGGGCCGATGAGCAGTTCTTC
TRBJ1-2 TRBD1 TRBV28 CASTTPGQGRYGYTF TGTGCCAGCACCACTCCGGGACAGGGGAGGTATGGCTACACCTTC
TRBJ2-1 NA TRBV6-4 CASSDSVENNEQFF TGTGCCAGCAGTGACAGTGTGGAGAACAATGAGCAGTTCTTC
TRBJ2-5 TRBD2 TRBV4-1 CASSQGLAGNQETQYF TGCGCCAGCAGCCAAGGCTTAGCGGGGAACCAAGAGACCCAGTACTTC
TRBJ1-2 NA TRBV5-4 CASSLGGGYTF TGTGCCAGCAGCTTGGGAGGCGGCTACACCTTC
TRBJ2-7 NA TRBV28 CASSSWGLIYEQYF TGTGCCAGCAGTTCATGGGGACTGATCTACGAGCAGTACTTC
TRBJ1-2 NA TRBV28 CGSHSNYGYTF TGTGGAAGTCACTCTAACTATGGCTACACCTTC
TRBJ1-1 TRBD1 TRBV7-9 CASSLNDRGNTEAFF TGTGCCAGCAGCCTAAATGACAGGGGCAATACTGAAGCTTTCTTT
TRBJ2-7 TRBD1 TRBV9 CASSVGDRNYEQYF TGTGCCAGCAGCGTAGGGGACAGGAACTACGAGCAGTACTTC
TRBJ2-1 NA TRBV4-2 CASSQQRGYNEQFF TGTGCCAGCAGCCAACAACGGGGTTACAATGAGCAGTTCTTC
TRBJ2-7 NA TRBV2 CASSETQGRQYF TGTGCCAGCAGTGAAACGCAGGGGAGGCAGTACTTC